This T cell receptor (beta chain) was obtained from a study of blood T cells in healthy people across ages. This clonotype occurred many times. With a J-beta primer mix and a sample-barcoded 5' primer, a second PCR ran roughly 6 to 11 cycles. TCRdb re-analysed the 5' RACE reads in MiXCR, keeping a single row per CDR3 protein. The sample has some 1.6 million distinct CDR3 sequences; about 31% are singletons. Trimming left V 1 base short and J 3 bases short, with 10 bases between. Germline assignment: CDR1 SQVTM and CDR2 ANQGSEA. The CDR3 length is 13 residues. This clonotype was obtained from a woman between 25 and 40 years old in good health. The chain carries TRBV29-1 and TRBJ2-7, with D maybe TRBD2 (6 bases). Sequenced sample: blood. In DNA form, the CDR3 reads TGCAGCGTTGAAGTGGGTAGCGGCTACGAGCAGTACTTC. It yields the protein CSVEVGSGYEQYF.